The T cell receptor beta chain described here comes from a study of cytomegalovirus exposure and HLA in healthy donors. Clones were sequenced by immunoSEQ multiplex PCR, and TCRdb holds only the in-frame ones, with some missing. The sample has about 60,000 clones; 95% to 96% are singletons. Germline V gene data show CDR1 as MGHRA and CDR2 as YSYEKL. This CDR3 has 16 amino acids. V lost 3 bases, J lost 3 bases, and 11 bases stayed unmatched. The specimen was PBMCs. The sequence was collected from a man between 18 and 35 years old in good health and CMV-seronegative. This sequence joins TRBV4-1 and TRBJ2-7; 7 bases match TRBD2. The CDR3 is CASSQGSSGSHYEQYF. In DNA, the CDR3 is TGCGCCAGCAGCCAGGGGTCTAGCGGTTCCCACTACGAGCAGTACTTC.